This TCR beta chain came from a study of cytomegalovirus exposure and HLA in healthy donors. Study-level information: Earlier, 110 million or so unique TCR beta sequences were recovered from about 170 million T cells by an analysis.

Healthy donors of bone marrow made up the group. About this clone itself: Its antigen is currently unknown.

PCR was performed using 60 Vbeta and 13 Jbeta primers. Produced via immunoSEQ multiplex PCR; TCRdb's table is partial and in-frame only. The repertoire consists of a few hundred thousand clones, with roughly four fifths occurring once and the leading ten covering about 1.4%. The study's findings and limits: CMV serostatus stood as the only immune exposure information on hand. Associated with HLA alleles at 0.05 false discovery rate in a later analysis were about 17,000 TCR beta sequences.

Sequencing was performed on PBMCs. This TCR derives from a girl aged 5 to 17 in good health and CMV-seronegative.

CDR3 sequence reads: CASSSRGLSPYEQYF. In DNA form, the CDR3 reads TGTGCCAGCAGTTCAAGGGGACTATCCCCCTACGAGCAGTACTTC. This chain uses TRBV27 with TRBJ2-7; 7 bases are shared with TRBD2. This CDR3 spans 15 amino acids. Germline lookup yields CDR1 MNHEY and CDR2 SMNVEV (reference sequence). The junction had 8 bases not matched to a gene; V was cut back by 4 bases and J by 2 bases.